The 29 T cell receptor beta chains in this list originate from one sample, sequenced in a study of blood T cell repertoires in COVID-19. Repertoires were generated with immunoSEQ multiplex PCR, while TCRdb's copy carries only in-frame clones and drops some. The sample records approximately 12,000 clones, 65% to 90% being singletons. Sequenced input: peripheral blood. The source is a man in his forties or fifties with active or convalescent COVID-19.

A remark on this clone: The CDR3 end shows no conserved phenylalanine or tryptophan, and so a read error is likely. Because the CDR3's place on the DNA is in doubt, the DNA is left out and the CDR3 is given as listed by TCRdb. V is TRBV7-5 and J is TRBJ1-2. TRBV7-5 is termed a pseudogene. With termini counted, the CDR3 has 11 amino acids. CDR3: CARSVGGGSGL.

V and J are TRBV4-1 and TRBJ2-1; 11 bases line up with TRBD2. The germline CDR1 and CDR2 sequences are MGHRA and YSYEKL. The CDR3 contains 19 residues. Trimming took 3 bases from V and 8 from J; bases not matched to a gene: 18. CDR3 sequence reads: CASSHPGLLAGVGHDEQFF. CDR3 DNA sequence: TGCGCCAGCAGCCACCCTGGGCTACTAGCGGGAGTTGGACACGATGAGCAGTTCTTC.

The rearrangement uses TRBV29-1 and TRBJ2-7; 7 bases line up with TRBD1. The junction had 7 bases not matched to a gene; V was cut back by 7 bases and J by 1 base. The length of the CDR3 is 13 residues. Germline CDR1 and CDR2: SQVTM and ANQGSEA. In nucleotides, the CDR3 is TGCAGCGCCACGACAGGGAAGTCCTACGAGCAGTACTTC. The encoded protein is CSATTGKSYEQYF.

The chain links TRBV2 to TRBJ2-7; TRBD1 matches at 7 bases. Trimming removed 7 bases from V and 3 bases from J; junction bases left unmatched: 6. Germline V gives CDR1 SNHLY, CDR2 FYNNEI. The CDR3 is 13 amino acids. The CDR3 DNA sequence: TGTGCCAGCACCCCTGGGGACAGCTACGAGCAGTACTTC. Translating gives CASTPGDSYEQYF.

Here the CDR3 reads CASTLEGASGGVETQYF. As DNA, the CDR3 is TGTGCCAGCACCCTTGAAGGGGCTAGCGGGGGAGTAGAGACCCAGTACTTC. The V call is TRBV5-4, the J call TRBJ2-5; 10 bases agree with TRBD2. Germline V lookup: CDR1 SGHNT, CDR2 YYREEE (reference sequence). The CDR3 extends over 17 amino acids. V lost 6 bases to trimming and J lost 4 bases; unmatched junction nucleotides: 15.

This chain uses TRBV24-1 with TRBJ2-1; D is uncertain. The V gene lost 2 bases and the J gene lost 8 bases, with 9 bases spanning the gap. CDR1 and CDR2 (germline): KGHDR, SFDVKD. The CDR3 covers 13 residues. The CDR3 DNA sequence: TGTGCCACCAGTGATTCTCCTTTTCATGAGCAGTTCTTC. It yields the protein CATSDSPFHEQFF.

The J gene is TRBJ2-2, the V gene TRBV18; TRBD1 matches 9 bases. This CDR3 comprises 17 residues. V dropped 5 bases and J dropped 3; count of bases not matched to a gene: 10. Germline V gene lookup returns CDR1 KGHSH and CDR2 LQKENI. CDR3 amino acids: CASSRLQGASDTGELFF. For the CDR3, the DNA is TGTGCCAGCTCAAGACTACAGGGGGCTAGTGACACCGGGGAGCTGTTTTTT.

The gene calls are TRBV4-3 and TRBJ1-4, with D unclear. The CDR3 runs 13 residues. V lost 2 bases and J lost 5, with 6 bases in between. Germline V gene lookup returns CDR1 LGHNA and CDR2 YSLEER. Here the CDR3 reads CASSQSVNEKLFF. The CDR3 DNA sequence: TGCGCCAGCAGCCAATCAGTGAATGAAAAACTGTTTTTT.

CDR3 sequence: CASSPRQGGDSPLHF. The CDR3 DNA follows: TGTGCCAGCAGCCCTAGACAGGGGGGGGATTCACCCCTCCACTTT. This rearrangement joins TRBV11-3 to TRBJ1-6, with 9 nucleotides matching TRBD1. V lost 5 bases, J lost 8 bases, and 7 bases stayed unmatched. This CDR3 contains 15 residues. Germline V gene data show CDR1 as SGHNT and CDR2 as YENEEA.

J is TRBJ2-3 and V is TRBV5-1; D remains ambiguous. Trimming left V 0 bases short and J 0 bases short, with 11 bases between. The CDR3 sequence is 16 residues long. Per the germline V gene, CDR1 is SGHRS and CDR2 is YFSETQ. This chain's CDR3 is CASSLGVSVSTDTQYF. CDR3 DNA: TGCGCCAGCAGCTTGGGTGTTTCCGTTAGCACAGATACGCAGTATTTT.

The V and J genes are TRBV24-1 and TRBJ2-3, with D possibly TRBD2 on 6 matching bases. Deletions cut 2 bases from V and 4 bases from J, with 12 bases between. The CDR3 has 15 amino acids. Per germline, CDR1 KGHDR and CDR2 SFDVKD. The CDR3 coding sequence is TGTGCCACCAGTGATTCGCCTAGCGTCCCAGATACGCAGTATTTT. Encoded protein: CATSDSPSVPDTQYF.

The chain employs TRBV6-5 and TRBJ1-2; no definite D call. Germline V gives CDR1 MNHEY, CDR2 SVGAGI. V was clipped by 5 bases and J by 2 bases, with 9 bases between them. The CDR3 has 13 residues. The CDR3 coding sequence is TGTGCCAGCAGTCGGGCGGGGAACTATGGCTACACCTTC. Protein product: CASSRAGNYGYTF.

The chain carries TRBV7-2 and TRBJ2-5; D possibly corresponds to TRBD1 (5 bases). The CDR3 spans 12 residues. The V and J ends lost 2 bases and 6 bases respectively, with 7 bases between them. Looked up from germline, CDR1 is SGHTA and CDR2 is FQGNSA. CDR3 in DNA: TGTGCCAGCAGCTTACCAGGGAAGACCCAGTACTTC. Amino acids: CASSLPGKTQYF.

The rearrangement joins TRBV11-3 to TRBJ1-5; 11 nucleotides agree with TRBD1. This CDR3 comprises 20 residues. The germline gives CDR1 SGHNT, CDR2 YENEEA. V lost 1 base and J lost 0; bases outside the gene matches: 11. The CDR3 coding sequence is TGTGCCAGCAGCTTAGGGGGGACAGGGGGGAGCCCTTTTAGCAATCAGCCCCAGCATTTT. It yields the protein CASSLGGTGGSPFSNQPQHF.

This clone was detected only once. The chain is built from TRBV5-5 and TRBJ2-3, with D perhaps matching TRBD2 (6 bases). Deletions cut 4 bases from V and 1 base from J, with 13 bases between. CDR3 size: 15 residues. CDR1 is SGHKS, CDR2 YYEKEE, per germline (reference sequence). The CDR3 protein is CASSLYSGRTDTQYF. CDR3 DNA: TGTGCCAGCAGCCTGTATAGCGGACGCACAGATACGCAGTATTTT.

This sequence joins TRBV5-4 and TRBJ2-2; D may be TRBD2 (5 bases). The germline V and J ends were trimmed by 0 bases and 0 bases, with 9 bases remaining between them. The CDR3 runs 16 residues. Germline V gives CDR1 SGHNT, CDR2 YYREEE (reference sequence). CDR3 DNA sequence: TGTGCCAGCAGCTTGGGAGGGAGAGCGAACACCGGGGAGCTGTTTTTT. Protein sequence: CASSLGGRANTGELFF.

This clone was observed a handful of times. The CDR3 reads CASSRDRGYEQYF. For the CDR3, the DNA is TGTGCCAGCAGCCGGGACAGGGGATACGAGCAGTACTTC. The V and J genes are TRBV6-5 and TRBJ2-7, with 10 bases fitting TRBD1. Per germline, CDR1 MNHEY and CDR2 SVGAGI. The V segment lost 6 bases and the J segment 4 bases; nucleotides outside the gene matches: 3. The CDR3 totals 13 residues.

The rearrangement links TRBV10-3 to TRBJ1-4; D might be TRBD1 (5 bases). Germline V CDR1 and CDR2: ENHRY, SYGVKD. This CDR3 comprises 14 residues. Trimming removed 4 bases at V and 8 bases at J, with 14 bases between. The CDR3 region has the DNA TGTGCCATCAGTGGTGGGGGGGATCAAGAAAAACTGTTTTTT. Protein: CAISGGGDQEKLFF.

This clone is medium-sized by share. The chain combines TRBV4-2 with TRBJ1-4; D gene unclear. This CDR3 comprises 12 residues. Per germline, CDR1 LGHNA and CDR2 YNFKEQ. V gave up 0 bases and J gave up 7 bases, with 3 bases separating them. CDR3 sequence: CASSQDSEKLFF. CDR3 DNA sequence: TGTGCCAGCAGCCAAGACAGTGAAAAACTGTTTTTT.

This sequence joins TRBV7-9 and TRBJ1-2; D gene ambiguous. V was shortened by 1 base and J by 2 bases, with 5 bases between the two germline ends. The CDR3 extends over 13 amino acids. Germline V gene data show CDR1 as SEHNR and CDR2 as FQNEAQ (reference sequence). The CDR3 DNA reads as TGTGCCAGCAGCTTAGGAGGGAACTATGGCTACACCTTC. It encodes CASSLGGNYGYTF.

J is TRBJ2-3 and V is TRBV10-3; 12 bases line up with TRBD2. The germline gives CDR1 ENHRY, CDR2 SYGVKD. The junction had 7 bases not matched to a gene; V was cut back by 10 bases and J by 2 bases. The CDR3 is 15 amino acids. The DNA of the CDR3 is TGTGCCACCAGCGGACTAGCGGGACTCACAGATACGCAGTATTTT. It is translated as CATSGLAGLTDTQYF.

The chain has TRBV27 and TRBJ1-1; D might be TRBD1 (5 bases). Trimming stripped 2 bases from V and 4 bases from J, with 8 bases between. The V gene's germline CDR1 is MNHEY and CDR2 SMNVEV (reference sequence). The CDR3 is 13 amino acids. The CDR3 bases are TGTGCCAGCAGTTTAGGGGCGAGCACTGAAGCTTTCTTT. Amino acid sequence: CASSLGASTEAFF.

This clone was counted between two and nine times. The chain couples TRBV3-1 (or the pseudogene TRBV3-2) to TRBJ1-1; D not resolved. The CDR3 loop spans 15 amino acids. Germline V gives CDR1 LGHDT, CDR2 YNNKEL (reference sequence). Between the trimmed V and J ends, which lost 4 bases and 5 bases, there was a span of 17 bases. The CDR3 is CASSPTVPSRTEAFF. CDR3 DNA sequence: TGTGCCAGCAGCCCCACGGTCCCGTCACGAACTGAAGCTTTCTTT.

The genes are TRBV11-3 and TRBJ1-6; no reliable D call. CDR3 length equals 15 residues. V was pared by 5 bases and J by 0 bases, with 8 bases between. CDR1 SGHNT and CDR2 YENEEA come from the germline V gene. The CDR3 loop is CASSPTSSYNSPLHF. The CDR3 DNA sequence: TGTGCCAGCAGCCCGACTAGCTCCTATAATTCACCCCTCCACTTT. The full variable domain, rest sourced from reference TRBV11-3 and TRBJ1-6, is EAGVVQSPRYKIIEKKQPVAFWCNPISGHNTLYWYLQNLGQGPELLIRYENEEAVDDSQLPKDRFSAERLKGVDSTLKIQPAELGDSAVYLCASSPTSSYNSPLHFGNGTRLTVT.

This chain uses TRBV10-3 with TRBJ1-2; the D gene is possibly TRBD1 (5 bases). The V end was cut by 4 bases, the J end by 6 bases, with 9 bases between. The germline V gene encodes CDR1 ENHRY and CDR2 SYGVKD. This CDR3 spans 12 amino acids. CDR3 coding DNA: TGTGCCATCAGTGTCGCGGGGGATGGCTACACCTTC. Its protein product is CAISVAGDGYTF.

The rearrangement links TRBV6-5 to TRBJ2-7, with 8 bases fitting TRBD1. The CDR3 sequence is 15 residues long. The trim removed 6 bases at V and 2 bases at J, leaving 9 bases unmatched. CDR1 is MNHEY and CDR2 is SVGAGI in the germline V gene. The CDR3 DNA sequence: TGTGCCAGCAGGTCCGAGACAGGGGAAACCTACGAGCAGTACTTC. Amino acids: CASRSETGETYEQYF.

This chain uses TRBV11-3 with TRBJ2-3; a possible D gene is TRBD1 (6 bases). This CDR3 contains 14 residues. Germline V gene sequence: CDR1 SGHNT, CDR2 YENEEA. V gave up 1 base and J gave up 4 bases, with 9 bases separating them. This CDR3 reads CASSLGDMSDTQYF. The CDR3 bases are TGTGCCAGCAGCTTAGGGGACATGTCAGATACGCAGTATTTT.

The chain combines TRBV12-3 or TRBV12-4 with TRBJ1-1; D remains unclear. The V end was cut by 5 bases, the J end by 2 bases, with 9 bases between. The CDR3 runs to 13 residues. In nucleotides, the CDR3 is TGTGCCAGCAGTGTACAGAGAAACACTGAAGCTTTCTTT. As protein: CASSVQRNTEAFF.

This clone has only one observation. The CDR3 coding sequence is TGTGCCAGCAAGGCCTCGGGGTCCGACGAGCAGTACTTC. It is translated as CASKASGSDEQYF. The chain is built from TRBV6-5 and TRBJ2-7, with a weak D call TRBD2 (5 bases). Germline-derived CDR1 and CDR2 are MNHEY and SVGAGI. V lost 7 bases, J lost 5 bases, and 15 bases lay in between. This CDR3 is 13 amino acids long.